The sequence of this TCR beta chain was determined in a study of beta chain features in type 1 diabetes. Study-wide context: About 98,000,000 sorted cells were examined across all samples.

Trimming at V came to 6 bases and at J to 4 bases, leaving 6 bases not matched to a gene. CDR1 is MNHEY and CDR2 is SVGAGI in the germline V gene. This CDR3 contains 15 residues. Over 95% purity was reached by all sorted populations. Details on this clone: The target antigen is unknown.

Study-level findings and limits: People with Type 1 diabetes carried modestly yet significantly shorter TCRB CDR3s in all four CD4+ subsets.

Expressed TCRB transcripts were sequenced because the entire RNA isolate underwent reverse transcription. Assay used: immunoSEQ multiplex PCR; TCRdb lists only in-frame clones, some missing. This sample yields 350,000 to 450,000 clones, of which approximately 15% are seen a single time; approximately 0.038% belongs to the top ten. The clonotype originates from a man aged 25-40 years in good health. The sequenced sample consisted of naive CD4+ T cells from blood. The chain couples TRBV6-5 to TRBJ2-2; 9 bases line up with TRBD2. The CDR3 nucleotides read TGTGCCAGCAGGATGCGGGGGGGCCCCACCGGGGAGCTGTTTTTT. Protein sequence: CASRMRGGPTGELFF.